This T cell receptor beta chain came from a study of blood T cell repertoires in COVID-19 (dated by TCRdb to about 2020). Concerning the study at large: The collaborator samples originated in the United States, Italy and Spain and spanned the acute and convalescent phases of COVID-19. The prospective study material was composed of cDNA or gDNA derived from T cells, B-cell-depleted T cells, or PBMCs. Deeply sampled blood TCRbeta repertoires from subjects exposed to, actively infected with, or recovered from COVID-19 were included in the dataset. The repertoires were released in a freely available public database intended as a resource for research on the immune response to SARS-CoV-2. The samples were drawn from two sources: the first 160 participants of the ongoing ImmuneRACE study, and over 1,000 subjects contributed by 6 global collaborators. Nearly every sample came with metadata listing a de-identified subject ID, COVID-19 status, age in years and sex. Where available, HLA class I and class II types were taken from metadata supplied by the sample provider and were not determined by assay-based typing. Study-wide conclusions, independent of this receptor: How much clinical and demographic metadata was included differed by source and by participant, and the metadata was provided uncurated.

This clone appeared once. Its antigen is currently not known. Nothing much larger sits one base from this clone, and base qualities are not available. At one collaborating source in Seattle, patients were enrolled during active infection and were followed longitudinally through the course of disease. Whole blood was collected in K2EDTA tubes by collaborating institutions according to the institutions' own protocols. For TCRbeta analysis, collaborators shipped samples as frozen whole blood, isolated PBMCs, or DNA extracted from either of those sample types. TCRbeta CDR3 regions were amplified from genomic DNA by means of the immunoSEQ Assay, a bias-controlled multiplex PCR. The authors' analysis ran thus. Nucleated cell counts per sample were estimated from amplification of reference gene primers within the assay. To quantify the absolute abundance of each unique TCRbeta CDR3 rearrangement, sequence reads were collapsed and filtered. Productive Simpson clonality was computed per sample as the square root of Simpson's diversity index over productive rearrangements. TCRdb carries this immuneACCESS record with in-frame sequences only. Its versions omit some clonotypes, under half of them owing to an unresolved V gene in the studies checked, with the rest unexplained. The DNA gave D and trimming, while V, J and clone size come from that table. This sample lists 200,000 to 300,000 clones; around 88% were detected once. 6% to 6.5% of the sample is taken by the ten largest.

The CDR3 numbers 17 residues from cysteine through phenylalanine. Only the CDR3 part of the read is kept: 51 bases, read in frame from the first base. The germline V gene sets CDR1 to MGHRA and CDR2 to YSYEKL. After removal of 4 bases from V and 0 bases from J, the junction retains 11 bases not matched to a gene. Sequencing was performed on peripheral blood. This TCR came from a young woman with COVID-19, enrolled during active disease. This chain joins TRBV4-1 to TRBJ2-7, and 8 junctional nucleotides match TRBD2. CDR3 protein: CASSPRGGAAPSYEQYF. The base sequence is TGCGCCAGCAGCCCCCGGGGGGGCGCGGCCCCCTCCTACGAGCAGTACTTC.